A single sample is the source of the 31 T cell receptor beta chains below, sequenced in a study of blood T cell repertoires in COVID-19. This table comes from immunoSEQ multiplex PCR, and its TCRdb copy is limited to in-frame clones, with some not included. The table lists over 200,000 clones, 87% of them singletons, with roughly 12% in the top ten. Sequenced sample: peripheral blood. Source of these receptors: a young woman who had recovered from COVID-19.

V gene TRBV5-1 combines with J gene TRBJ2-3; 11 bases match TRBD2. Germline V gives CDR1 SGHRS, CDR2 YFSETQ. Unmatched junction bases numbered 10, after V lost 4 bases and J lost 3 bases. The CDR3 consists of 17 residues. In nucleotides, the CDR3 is TGCGCCAGCAGCCCAGAGGCCCTAGCGGGAGGTACAGATACGCAGTATTTT. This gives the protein CASSPEALAGGTDTQYF. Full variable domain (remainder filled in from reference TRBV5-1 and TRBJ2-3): KAGVTQTPRYLIKTRGQQVTLSCSPISGHRSVSWYQQTPGQGLQFLFEYFSETQRNKGNFPGRFSGRQFSNSRSEMNVSTLELGDSALYLCASSPEALAGGTDTQYFGPGTRLTVL.

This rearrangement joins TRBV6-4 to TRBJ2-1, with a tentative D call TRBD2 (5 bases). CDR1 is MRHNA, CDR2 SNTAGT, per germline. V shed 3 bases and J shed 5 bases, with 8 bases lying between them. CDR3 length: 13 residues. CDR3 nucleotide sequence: TGTGCCAGCAGTGATGCTAGCCACAATGAGCAGTTCTTC. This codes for CASSDASHNEQFF.

The CDR3 bases are TGTGCCAGCAGCTTAGGAGGGGGCGATGGCTACACCTTC. It translates to CASSLGGGDGYTF. The chain is built from TRBV7-8 and TRBJ1-2; 7 bases agree with TRBD1. V lost 1 base and J lost 6; bases outside the gene matches: 2. Germline V CDR1 and CDR2: SGHVS, FQNEAQ. The CDR3 extends over 13 amino acids.

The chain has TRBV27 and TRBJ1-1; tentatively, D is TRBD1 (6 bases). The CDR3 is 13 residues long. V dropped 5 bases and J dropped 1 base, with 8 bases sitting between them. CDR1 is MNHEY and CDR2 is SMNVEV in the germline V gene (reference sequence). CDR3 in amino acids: CASSPQGNTEAFF. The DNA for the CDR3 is TGTGCCAGCAGTCCACAGGGGAACACTGAAGCTTTCTTT.

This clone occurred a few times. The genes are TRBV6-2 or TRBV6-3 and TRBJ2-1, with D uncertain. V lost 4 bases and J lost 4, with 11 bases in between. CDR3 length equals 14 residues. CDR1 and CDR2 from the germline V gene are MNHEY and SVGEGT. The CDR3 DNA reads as TGTGCCAGCAGTTCCCAGACTGATTACAATGAGCAGTTCTTC. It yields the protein CASSSQTDYNEQFF.

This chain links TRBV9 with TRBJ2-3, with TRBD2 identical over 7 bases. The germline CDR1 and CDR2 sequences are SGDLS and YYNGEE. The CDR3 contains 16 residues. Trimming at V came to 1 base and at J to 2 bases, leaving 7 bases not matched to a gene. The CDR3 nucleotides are TGTGCCAGCAGCGTAATGGGGGAGGGCTACACAGATACGCAGTATTTT. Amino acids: CASSVMGEGYTDTQYF.

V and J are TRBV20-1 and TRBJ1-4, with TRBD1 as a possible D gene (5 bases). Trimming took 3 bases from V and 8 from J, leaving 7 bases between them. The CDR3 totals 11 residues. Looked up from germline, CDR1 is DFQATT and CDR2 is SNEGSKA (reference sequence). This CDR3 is CSARGLEKLFF. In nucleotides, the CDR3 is TGCAGTGCTAGGGGGCTCGAAAAACTGTTTTTT.

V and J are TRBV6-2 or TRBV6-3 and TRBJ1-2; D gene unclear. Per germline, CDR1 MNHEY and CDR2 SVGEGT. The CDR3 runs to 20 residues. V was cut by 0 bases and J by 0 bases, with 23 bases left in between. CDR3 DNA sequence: TGTGCCAGCAGTTACTCCACAGTGCTGCAAAGGTTCCGAGCTAACTATGGCTACACCTTC. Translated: CASSYSTVLQRFRANYGYTF.

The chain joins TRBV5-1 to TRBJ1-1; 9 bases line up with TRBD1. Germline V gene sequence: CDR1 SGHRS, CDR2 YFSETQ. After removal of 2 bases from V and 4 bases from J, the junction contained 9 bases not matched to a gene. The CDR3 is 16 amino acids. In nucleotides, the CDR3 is TGCGCCAGCAGCTTAACTCCACGGGACAGGGCCACTGAAGCTTTCTTT. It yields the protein CASSLTPRDRATEAFF. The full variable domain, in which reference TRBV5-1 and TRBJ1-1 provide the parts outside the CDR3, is KAGVTQTPRYLIKTRGQQVTLSCSPISGHRSVSWYQQTPGQGLQFLFEYFSETQRNKGNFPGRFSGRQFSNSRSEMNVSTLELGDSALYLCASSLTPRDRATEAFFGQGTRLTVV.

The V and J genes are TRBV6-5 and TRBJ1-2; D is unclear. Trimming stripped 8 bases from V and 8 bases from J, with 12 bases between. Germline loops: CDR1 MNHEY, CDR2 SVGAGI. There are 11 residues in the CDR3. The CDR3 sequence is CASRDLGGYTF. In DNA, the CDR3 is TGTGCCAGCCGCGACCTGGGCGGCTACACCTTC.

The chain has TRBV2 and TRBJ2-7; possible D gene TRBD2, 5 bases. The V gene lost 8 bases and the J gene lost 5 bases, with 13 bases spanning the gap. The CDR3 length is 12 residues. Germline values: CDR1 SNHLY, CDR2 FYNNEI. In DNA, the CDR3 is TGTGCCAGCGGGAGTATGTTCCACGAGCAGTACTTC. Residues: CASGSMFHEQYF.

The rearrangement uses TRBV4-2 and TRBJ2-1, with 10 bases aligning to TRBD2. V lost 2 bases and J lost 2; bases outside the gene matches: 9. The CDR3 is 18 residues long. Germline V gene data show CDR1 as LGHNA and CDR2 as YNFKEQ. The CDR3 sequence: CASSQPLTLAGAYNEQFF. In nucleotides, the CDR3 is TGTGCCAGCAGCCAACCTCTTACTCTAGCGGGAGCCTACAATGAGCAGTTCTTC.

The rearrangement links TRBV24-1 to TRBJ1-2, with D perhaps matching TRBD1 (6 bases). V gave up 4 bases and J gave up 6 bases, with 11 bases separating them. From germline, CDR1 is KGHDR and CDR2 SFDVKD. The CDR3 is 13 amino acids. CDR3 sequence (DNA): TGTGCCACCAGTGAACCGACAGGAGATGGCTACACCTTC. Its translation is CATSEPTGDGYTF.

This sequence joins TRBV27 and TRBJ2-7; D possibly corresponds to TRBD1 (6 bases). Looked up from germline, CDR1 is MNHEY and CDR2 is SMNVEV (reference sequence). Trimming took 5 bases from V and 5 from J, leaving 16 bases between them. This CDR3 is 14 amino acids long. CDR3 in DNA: TGTGCCAGCAGTCGGGACATTTCGTACCACGAGCAGTACTTC. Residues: CASSRDISYHEQYF.

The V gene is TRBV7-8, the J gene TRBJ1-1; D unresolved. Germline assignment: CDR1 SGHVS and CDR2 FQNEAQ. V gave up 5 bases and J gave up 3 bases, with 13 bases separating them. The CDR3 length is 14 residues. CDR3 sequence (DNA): TGTGCCAGCAGCGCCCAGTACGAGGACACTGAAGCTTTCTTT. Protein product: CASSAQYEDTEAFF.

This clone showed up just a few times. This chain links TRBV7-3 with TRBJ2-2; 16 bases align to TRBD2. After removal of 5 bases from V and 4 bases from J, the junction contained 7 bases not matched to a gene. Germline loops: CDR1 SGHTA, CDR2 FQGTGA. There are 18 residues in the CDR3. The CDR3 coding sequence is TGTGCCAGCAGCACGGGACTAGCGGGAGGGCGGGGCACCGGGGAGCTGTTTTTT. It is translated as CASSTGLAGGRGTGELFF.

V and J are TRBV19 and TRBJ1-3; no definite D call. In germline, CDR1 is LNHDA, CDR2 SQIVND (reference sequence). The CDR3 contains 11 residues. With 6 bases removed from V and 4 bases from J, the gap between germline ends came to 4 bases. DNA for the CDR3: TGTGCCAGTAGCTACGGAAACACCATATATTTT. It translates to CASSYGNTIYF.

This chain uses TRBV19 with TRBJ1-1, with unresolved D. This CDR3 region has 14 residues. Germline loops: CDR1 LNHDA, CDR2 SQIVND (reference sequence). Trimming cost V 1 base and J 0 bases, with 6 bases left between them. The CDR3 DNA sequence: TGTGCCAGTAGTATAGGTCAGGTGAACACTGAAGCTTTCTTT. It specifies CASSIGQVNTEAFF.

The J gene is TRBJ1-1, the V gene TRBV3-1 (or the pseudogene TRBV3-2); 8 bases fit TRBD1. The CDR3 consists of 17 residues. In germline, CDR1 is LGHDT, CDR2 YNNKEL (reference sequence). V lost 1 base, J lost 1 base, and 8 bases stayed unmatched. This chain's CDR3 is CASSQAAGGKGNTEAFF. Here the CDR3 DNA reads TGTGCCAGCAGCCAAGCGGCAGGGGGCAAGGGGAACACTGAAGCTTTCTTT.

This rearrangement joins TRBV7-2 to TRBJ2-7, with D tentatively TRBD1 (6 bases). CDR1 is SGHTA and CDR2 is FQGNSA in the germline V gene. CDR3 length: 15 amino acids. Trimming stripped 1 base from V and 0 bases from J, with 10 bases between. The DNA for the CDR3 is TGTGCCAGCAGCTTAGGTGGGACATTCTCCTACGAGCAGTACTTC. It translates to CASSLGGTFSYEQYF.

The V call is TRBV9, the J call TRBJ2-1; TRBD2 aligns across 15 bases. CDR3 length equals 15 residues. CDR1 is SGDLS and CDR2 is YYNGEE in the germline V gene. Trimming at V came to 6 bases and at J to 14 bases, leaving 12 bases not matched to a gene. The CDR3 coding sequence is TGTGCCAGCAACGCCGGCGGACTAGCGGGAGGGCCGGAGTTCTTC. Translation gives CASNAGGLAGGPEFF.

The CDR3: CAWSVGGTSTGELFF. The CDR3, as DNA: TGTGCCTGGAGTGTAGGTGGGACTAGCACCGGGGAGCTGTTTTTT. V is TRBV30 and J is TRBJ2-2, with TRBD2 identical over 8 bases. Germline assignment: CDR1 GTSNPN and CDR2 SVGIG (reference sequence). This CDR3 has 15 residues. Trimming removed 0 bases from V and 4 bases from J; junction bases left unmatched: 4.

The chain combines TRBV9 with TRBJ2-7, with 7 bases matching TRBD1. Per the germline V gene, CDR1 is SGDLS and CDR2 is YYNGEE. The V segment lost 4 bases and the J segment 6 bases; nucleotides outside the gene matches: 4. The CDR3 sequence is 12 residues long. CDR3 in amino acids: CASSITGAEQYF. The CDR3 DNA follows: TGTGCCAGCAGCATAACAGGGGCCGAGCAGTACTTC.

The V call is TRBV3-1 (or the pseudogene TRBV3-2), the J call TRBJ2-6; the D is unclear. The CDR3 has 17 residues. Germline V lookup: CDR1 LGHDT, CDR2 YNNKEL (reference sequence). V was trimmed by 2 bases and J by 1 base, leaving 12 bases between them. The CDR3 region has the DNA TGTGCCAGCAGCCAATCCCCCTACCTATCTGGGGCCAACGTCCTGACTTTC. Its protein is CASSQSPYLSGANVLTF.

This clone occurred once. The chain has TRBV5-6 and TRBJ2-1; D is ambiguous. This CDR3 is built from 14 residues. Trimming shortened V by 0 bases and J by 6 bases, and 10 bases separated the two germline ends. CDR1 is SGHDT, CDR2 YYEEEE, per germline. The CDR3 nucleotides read TGTGCCAGCAGCTTGGCCGTAGTCCCCAATGAGCAGTTCTTC. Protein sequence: CASSLAVVPNEQFF.

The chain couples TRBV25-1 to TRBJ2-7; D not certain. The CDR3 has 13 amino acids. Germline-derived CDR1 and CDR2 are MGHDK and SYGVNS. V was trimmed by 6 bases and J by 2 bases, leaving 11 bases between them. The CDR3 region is CASSGKRAYEQYF. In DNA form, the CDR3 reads TGTGCCAGCAGCGGTAAGAGAGCCTACGAGCAGTACTTC.

CDR3 sequence: CASSEFSVSGANVLTF. CDR3 in DNA: TGTGCCAGCAGTGAATTCTCAGTTTCTGGGGCCAACGTCCTGACTTTC. The V call is TRBV9, the J call TRBJ2-6; D unclear. The V and J ends lost 5 bases and 1 base respectively, with 13 bases between them. This CDR3 has 16 residues. The germline V gene has CDR1 SGDLS and CDR2 YYNGEE.

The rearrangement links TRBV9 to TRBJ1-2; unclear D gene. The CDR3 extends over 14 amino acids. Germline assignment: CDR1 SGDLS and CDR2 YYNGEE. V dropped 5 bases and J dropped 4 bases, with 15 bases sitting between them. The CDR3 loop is CASRSGRTGYGYTF. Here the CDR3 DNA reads TGTGCCAGCAGAAGCGGACGGACGGGCTATGGCTACACCTTC.

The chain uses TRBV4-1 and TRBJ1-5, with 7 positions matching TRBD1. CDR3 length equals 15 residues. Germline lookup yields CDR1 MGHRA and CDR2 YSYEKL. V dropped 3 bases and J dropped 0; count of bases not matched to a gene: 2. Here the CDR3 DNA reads TGCGCCAGCAGCCACTACAGGGGTAGCAATCAGCCCCAGCATTTT. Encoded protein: CASSHYRGSNQPQHF.

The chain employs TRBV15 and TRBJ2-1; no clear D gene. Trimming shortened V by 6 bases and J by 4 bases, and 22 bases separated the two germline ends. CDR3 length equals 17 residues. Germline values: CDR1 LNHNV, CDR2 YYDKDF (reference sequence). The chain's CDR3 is CATSITILGENYNEQFF. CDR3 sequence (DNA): TGTGCCACCAGTATTACTATTCTAGGTGAGAATTACAATGAGCAGTTCTTC.

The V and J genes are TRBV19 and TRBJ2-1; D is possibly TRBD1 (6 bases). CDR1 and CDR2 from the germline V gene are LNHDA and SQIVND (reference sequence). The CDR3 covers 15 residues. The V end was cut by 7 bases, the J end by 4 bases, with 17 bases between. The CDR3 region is CASTLGGLYYNEQFF. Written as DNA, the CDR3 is TGTGCCAGTACCCTAGGGGGATTGTATTACAATGAGCAGTTCTTC.